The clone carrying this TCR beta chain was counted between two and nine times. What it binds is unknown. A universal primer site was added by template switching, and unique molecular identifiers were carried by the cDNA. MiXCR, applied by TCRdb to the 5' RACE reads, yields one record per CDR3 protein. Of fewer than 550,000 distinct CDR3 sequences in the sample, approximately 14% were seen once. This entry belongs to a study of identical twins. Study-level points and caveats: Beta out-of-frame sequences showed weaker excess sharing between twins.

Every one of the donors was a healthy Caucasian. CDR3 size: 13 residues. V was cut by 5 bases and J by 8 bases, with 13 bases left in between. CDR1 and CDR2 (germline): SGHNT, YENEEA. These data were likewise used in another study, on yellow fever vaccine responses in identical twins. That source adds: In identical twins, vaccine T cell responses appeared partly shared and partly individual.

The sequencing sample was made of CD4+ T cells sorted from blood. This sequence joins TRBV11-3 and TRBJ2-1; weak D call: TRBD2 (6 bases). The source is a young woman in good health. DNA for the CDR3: TGTGCCAGCAGCCTTACTAGCTCCCATGAGCAGTTCTTC. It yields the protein CASSLTSSHEQFF.